This TCR beta chain emerged from a study of OX40 agonist ivuxolimab in advanced cancers. Whole-study context: Ivuxolimab was delivered to patients intravenously every 2 weeks at doses spanning 0.01 to 10 mg/kg. Hepatocellular carcinoma, melanoma, renal cell or head and neck cancer affected the dose-escalation patients.

Of note for this clone: Its matching antigen is unknown.

The study's findings and limits: Expansion of clones was among the lowest in partial responders at 0.1-3.0 mg/kg. At 0.1 to 3.0 mg/kg, CD4+ and CD8+ blood T cells expanded clonally by week 6.

Clones were read by immunoSEQ multiplex PCR, and TCRdb kept only the in-frame ones, dropping some. Of about 22,000 clones in the sample, approximately 82% were seen once. The CDR3 is made up of 12 amino acids. Trimming took 4 bases from V and 4 from J, leaving 9 bases between them. Germline values: CDR1 SQVTM, CDR2 ANQGSEA. Sequences were derived from CD4+ or CD8+ T cells sorted from blood, sampled in a trial of the OX40 agonist ivuxolimab. The chain is built from TRBV29-1 and TRBJ2-3; D is unresolved. The sequence came from an adult with an advanced solid tumor such as melanoma, head and neck, liver or kidney cancer. The CDR3 region is CSVVKWADTQYF. In DNA, the CDR3 is TGCAGCGTTGTAAAATGGGCAGATACGCAGTATTTT.